This passage covers 8 T cell receptor beta chains from one sample sequenced in a study of lymphopenia after photon versus proton radiotherapy. Profiled with immunoSEQ multiplex PCR; TCRdb holds only in-frame clones, not every one. The table has over 50,000 clones, around 85% seen once. The material was peripheral blood, obtained from a patient treated with photon-based radiotherapy. These receptors were taken from a man aged 35-49 years with gastric cancer.

The chain joins TRBV19 to TRBJ2-7, with a weak D call TRBD1 (6 bases). Germline V gene lookup returns CDR1 LNHDA and CDR2 SQIVND (reference sequence). Deletions cut 8 bases from V and 6 bases from J, with 20 bases between. The CDR3 consists of 14 residues. Written as DNA, the CDR3 is TGTGCCAGTGCCCCCCGTGGGGGCTATAGCGAGCAGTACTTC. Its protein product is CASAPRGGYSEQYF.

The rearrangement joins TRBV30 to TRBJ1-5, with TRBD1 matching 7 bases. V dropped 0 bases and J dropped 2; count of bases not matched to a gene: 4. CDR3 length: 15 amino acids. The germline CDR1 and CDR2 sequences are GTSNPN and SVGIG (reference sequence). Written as DNA, the CDR3 is TGTGCCTGGAGTGTGAGGGGGCAGGGCAATCAGCCCCAGCATTTT. It specifies CAWSVRGQGNQPQHF.

The chain's CDR3 is CASSQDQPGSGSGYTF. The CDR3 coding sequence is TGCGCCAGCAGCCAAGATCAGCCAGGGTCAGGGAGTGGCTACACCTTC. The chain has TRBV4-1 and TRBJ1-2; a possible D gene is TRBD1 (5 bases). V lost 0 bases and J 7 bases, leaving 18 bases between the germline ends. The CDR3 is 16 amino acids. Germline assignment: CDR1 MGHRA and CDR2 YSYEKL.

The chain couples TRBV4-2 to TRBJ1-1, with D perhaps TRBD1 (5 bases). Per germline, CDR1 LGHNA and CDR2 YNFKEQ. The CDR3 runs to 15 residues. The germline V and J ends were trimmed by 1 base and 0 bases, with 9 bases remaining between them. Here the CDR3 reads CASSQGAGMNTEAFF. DNA for the CDR3: TGTGCCAGCAGCCAAGGGGCAGGGATGAACACTGAAGCTTTCTTT.

J is TRBJ2-5 and V is TRBV15, with TRBD2 matching 8 bases. In germline, CDR1 is LNHNV, CDR2 YYDKDF (reference sequence). The CDR3 has 16 residues. Trimming took 3 bases from V and 2 from J; bases not matched to a gene: 8. CDR3 in amino acids: CATSRDKAGAQETQYF. The CDR3 DNA reads TGTGCCACCAGCAGGGACAAAGCGGGGGCACAAGAGACCCAGTACTTC. Looking up the rest from reference TRBV15 and TRBJ2-5 gives the full variable domain: DAMVIQNPRYQVTQFGKPVTLSCSQTLNHNVMYWYQQKSSQAPKLLFHYYDKDFNNEADTPDNFQSRRPNTSFCFLDIRSPGLGDTAMYLCATSRDKAGAQETQYFGPGTRLLVL.

CDR3 DNA: TGTGCCAGCAGCACCGAAGCGGACTCTGGAAACACCATATATTTT. As protein: CASSTEADSGNTIYF. The rearrangement joins TRBV7-6 to TRBJ1-3, with D hard to call. Germline lookup yields CDR1 SGHVS and CDR2 FNYEAQ. V shed 5 bases and J shed 0 bases, with 11 bases lying between them. The CDR3 loop spans 15 amino acids.

The table lists this clone with a count of one. The rearrangement links TRBV30 to TRBJ2-5; 10 bases are a match to TRBD2. V was pared by 3 bases and J by 5 bases, with 6 bases of the junction left unmatched. The CDR3 covers 14 residues. CDR1 and CDR2 from the germline V gene are GTSNPN and SVGIG (reference sequence). The CDR3 reads CAWSLAGGEETQYF. CDR3 DNA: TGTGCCTGGAGCTTAGCGGGGGGTGAGGAGACCCAGTACTTC.

This clone was seen a handful of times. This chain joins TRBV10-3 and TRBJ1-1; weak D call: TRBD1 (6 bases). This CDR3 has 15 amino acids. Trimming took off 3 bases at V and 4 bases at J, with 15 bases between the two ends. Germline V gene lookup returns CDR1 ENHRY and CDR2 SYGVKD. The CDR3 loop is CAISDPRGGRTEAFF. The CDR3 nucleotides are TGTGCCATCAGTGACCCAAGGGGGGGACGCACTGAAGCTTTCTTT.